The 23 T cell receptor beta chains below were found in one sample sequenced in a study of blood T cell repertoires in COVID-19. Clones were sequenced by immunoSEQ multiplex PCR, and TCRdb holds only the in-frame ones, with some missing. The profile shows fewer than 250,000 clones, roughly 82% of them singletons. Material: peripheral blood. These TCRs come from a woman aged 55-69 years with COVID-19, enrolled during active disease.

The chain has TRBV7-9 and TRBJ2-3; weak D call: TRBD2 (6 bases). CDR1 and CDR2 from the germline V gene are SEHNR and FQNEAQ (reference sequence). The CDR3 is 15 amino acids. V was pared by 3 bases and J by 2 bases, with 12 bases between. CDR3 bases: TGTGCCAGCAGCTTTGGCGGGGCTCCCACAGATACGCAGTATTTT. Protein sequence: CASSFGGAPTDTQYF.

This clone showed up just a few times. The chain couples TRBV4-3 to TRBJ2-7; 10 bases are a match to TRBD1. CDR3 length: 14 amino acids. Germline V gene sequence: CDR1 LGHNA, CDR2 YSLEER. V dropped 6 bases and J dropped 6; count of bases not matched to a gene: 8. CDR3 loop: CASRPGTGVGEQYF. Here the CDR3 DNA reads TGCGCCAGCAGACCCGGGACAGGGGTGGGCGAGCAGTACTTC.

The J gene is TRBJ2-5, the V gene TRBV9; D might be TRBD1 (6 bases). This CDR3 region has 16 residues. The V end was cut by 0 bases, the J end by 1 base, with 13 bases between. In germline, CDR1 is SGDLS, CDR2 YYNGEE. Here the CDR3 reads CASSVAPRDTQETQYF. The CDR3 bases are TGTGCCAGCAGCGTAGCCCCCCGGGACACCCAAGAGACCCAGTACTTC.

CDR3 DNA sequence: TGCGCCAGCAGCTGGGACAGGCTTGGCACCGGGGAGCTGTTTTTT. The encoded protein is CASSWDRLGTGELFF. The V and J genes are TRBV5-1 and TRBJ2-2; 8 positions agree with TRBD1. The V segment lost 3 bases and the J segment 4 bases; nucleotides outside the gene matches: 5. The CDR3 spans 15 residues. Germline CDR1 reads SGHRS; CDR2 reads YFSETQ.

The chain employs TRBV28 and TRBJ2-1; 7 positions agree with TRBD2. This CDR3 contains 16 residues. The germline V gene has CDR1 MDHEN and CDR2 SYDVKM. J was trimmed by 1 base and V by 6 bases; bases with no gene match: 9. This CDR3 reads CASRPSSGLSYNEQFF. CDR3 in DNA: TGTGCCAGCAGGCCATCTAGCGGCCTGTCCTACAATGAGCAGTTCTTC.

The rearrangement links TRBV19 to TRBJ1-3; no definite D call. Germline-derived CDR1 and CDR2 are LNHDA and SQIVND (reference sequence). The CDR3 consists of 16 residues. Trimming took off 7 bases at V and 0 bases at J, with 16 bases between the two ends. CDR3 amino acids: CASTSEGGSSGNTIYF. CDR3 nucleotide sequence: TGTGCCAGTACCTCGGAGGGCGGAAGCTCTGGAAACACCATATATTTT.

The V and J genes are TRBV6-6 and TRBJ1-5; 7 positions match TRBD1. The CDR3 is 15 amino acids. V was clipped by 2 bases and J by 4 bases; unmatched bases: 5. In germline, CDR1 is MNHNY, CDR2 SVGAGI (reference sequence). CDR3 sequence: CASSYTGESNQPQHF. The CDR3 region has the DNA TGTGCCAGCAGTTACACAGGGGAGTCGAATCAGCCCCAGCATTTT.

The CDR3 loop reads CATSYTGTSGGYNEQFF. CDR3 coding DNA: TGTGCCACCTCTTATACCGGGACTAGCGGGGGGTACAATGAGCAGTTCTTC. The genes are TRBV10-3 and TRBJ2-1; TRBD2 matches 15 bases. This CDR3 contains 17 residues. Germline V lookup: CDR1 ENHRY, CDR2 SYGVKD. V lost 10 bases and J lost 4; bases outside the gene matches: 11.

The V and J genes are TRBV27 and TRBJ2-1, with D hard to call. The germline V gene encodes CDR1 MNHEY and CDR2 SMNVEV (reference sequence). The CDR3 loop spans 12 amino acids. The V end was cut by 3 bases, the J end by 10 bases, with 10 bases between. In DNA, the CDR3 is TGTGCCAGCAGTTTGGGCAGGCGAGAGCAGTTCTTC. Translated, it gives CASSLGRREQFF.

In DNA form, the CDR3 reads TGTGCCAGCAGCTTCTCGACGGGAGCAACTAATGAAAAACTGTTTTTT. It is translated as CASSFSTGATNEKLFF. The genes are TRBV7-8 and TRBJ1-4; D is ambiguous. Deletions cut 3 bases from V and 0 bases from J, with 11 bases between. Germline lookup yields CDR1 SGHVS and CDR2 FQNEAQ. The length of the CDR3 is 16 residues. Looking up the rest from reference TRBV7-8 and TRBJ1-4 gives the full variable domain: GAGVSQSPRYKVAKRGQDVALRCDPISGHVSLFWYQQALGQGPEFLTYFQNEAQLDKSGLPSDRFFAERPEGSVSTLKIQRTQQEDSAVYLCASSFSTGATNEKLFFGSGTQLSVL.

This clone was observed once. The chain recombines TRBV19 with TRBJ1-4; a weak D match, TRBD1 (5 bases). This CDR3 spans 13 amino acids. Germline CDR1 and CDR2: LNHDA and SQIVND (reference sequence). Trimming left V 3 bases short and J 7 bases short, with 9 bases between. The CDR3 reads CASSIRQGEKLFF. CDR3 coding DNA: TGTGCCAGTAGTATCCGGCAGGGTGAAAAACTGTTTTTT.

As for this clone: A much larger clone differs from this one at a single base, so this may be a read error. V and J are TRBV12-3 or TRBV12-4 and TRBJ1-2, with a possible D match to TRBD1 (6 bases). The CDR3 runs to 13 residues. V gave up 1 base and J gave up 4 bases, with 7 bases separating them. The CDR3 here is CASSLDRVYGYTF. As DNA, the CDR3 is TGTGCCAGCAGTTTAGACAGGGTCTATGGCTACACCTTC.

This clone was recorded only once. The gene calls are TRBV15 and TRBJ1-5, with D tentatively TRBD1 (5 bases). V lost 0 bases and J lost 7, with 13 bases in between. Germline-derived CDR1 and CDR2 are LNHNV and YYDKDF (reference sequence). This CDR3 is built from 15 residues. The CDR3 DNA sequence: TGTGCCACCAGCAGAGATGGGTCTAGACAGCAGCCCCAGCATTTT. Translated: CATSRDGSRQQPQHF.

J is TRBJ2-7 and V is TRBV19; 12 positions agree with TRBD1. Unmatched junction bases numbered 5, after V lost 5 bases and J lost 3 bases. This CDR3 comprises 15 residues. From germline, CDR1 is LNHDA and CDR2 SQIVND (reference sequence). CDR3 DNA: TGTGCCAGTAGTGCCGGGACAGGGGGCTTCTACGAGCAGTACGTC. Its protein product is CASSAGTGGFYEQYV.

This chain uses TRBV5-1 with TRBJ2-1; 10 bases align to TRBD2. V dropped 3 bases and J dropped 5; count of bases not matched to a gene: 8. Germline CDR1 SGHRS, CDR2 YFSETQ. The CDR3 is 16 residues long. The CDR3 protein is CASSWGQREGHNEQFF. DNA for the CDR3: TGCGCCAGCAGCTGGGGGCAGCGGGAGGGCCACAATGAGCAGTTCTTC.

V is TRBV27 and J is TRBJ2-1; possibly TRBD2 for D (5 bases). The CDR3 consists of 15 residues. The germline V gene encodes CDR1 MNHEY and CDR2 SMNVEV (reference sequence). Trimming cost V 8 bases and J 9 bases, with 23 bases left between them. CDR3 protein: CASFLDWLPGGEQFF. The CDR3 nucleotides are TGTGCCAGCTTCCTAGACTGGCTCCCCGGAGGTGAGCAGTTCTTC.

This clone was counted once. This sequence joins TRBV28 and TRBJ2-1; D is perhaps TRBD2 (5 bases). Looked up from germline, CDR1 is MDHEN and CDR2 is SYDVKM. Trimming took 7 bases from V and 5 from J, leaving 18 bases between them. There are 15 residues in the CDR3. The CDR3 nucleotides are TGTGCCAGCACCCCCGGAGGCGGGCCCCACAATGAGCAGTTCTTC. It translates to CASTPGGGPHNEQFF.

The chain couples TRBV20-1 to TRBJ2-3; the match to TRBD2 covers 8 bases. The CDR3 is 14 amino acids. The germline V gene has CDR1 DFQATT and CDR2 SNEGSKA (reference sequence). Trimming cost V 3 bases and J 1 base; bases outside gene matches: 3. CDR3 DNA sequence: TGCAGTGCTAGTGTGCGGGAGGGCACAGATACGCAGTATTTT. This gives the protein CSASVREGTDTQYF.

The rearrangement joins TRBV25-1 to TRBJ2-7; D might be TRBD2 (5 bases). V was trimmed by 1 base and J by 5 bases, leaving 18 bases between them. CDR3 length: 16 residues. The germline V gene has CDR1 MGHDK and CDR2 SYGVNS. The CDR3: CASSESPPGKVHEQYV. The DNA of the CDR3 is TGTGCCAGCAGTGAATCCCCCCCGGGGAAAGTTCACGAGCAGTACGTC.

This clone was detected only a few times. The chain recombines TRBV4-3 with TRBJ1-6, with D maybe TRBD1 (6 bases). Germline V CDR1 and CDR2: LGHNA, YSLEER. Trimming shortened V by 1 base and J by 7 bases, and 14 bases separated the two germline ends. The CDR3 runs to 16 residues. CDR3 residues: CASSQGGGRSNSPLHF. In DNA form, the CDR3 reads TGCGCCAGCAGCCAAGGGGGGGGCCGAAGCAATTCACCCCTCCACTTT.

The V and J genes are TRBV7-6 and TRBJ1-2; TRBD1 aligns across 7 bases. V lost 2 bases and J lost 6; bases outside the gene matches: 9. Germline-derived CDR1 and CDR2 are SGHVS and FNYEAQ. The CDR3 is 15 amino acids. The DNA for the CDR3 is TGTGCCAGCAGCTTAACTTTCGGTGACAGGGATGGCTACACCTTC. It is translated as CASSLTFGDRDGYTF. The variable domain in full, with the rest retrieved from reference TRBV7-6 and TRBJ1-2, is GAGVSQSPRYKVTKRGQDVALRCDPISGHVSLYWYRQALGQGPEFLTYFNYEAQQDKSGLPNDRFSAERPEGSISTLTIQRTEQRDSAMYRCASSLTFGDRDGYTFGSGTRLTVV.

This clone showed up just a few times. J is TRBJ2-7 and V is TRBV28; 9 bases agree with TRBD1. Germline V gene sequence: CDR1 MDHEN, CDR2 SYDVKM. This CDR3 spans 14 amino acids. V gave up 3 bases and J gave up 3 bases; unmatched junction bases: 3. This chain's CDR3 is CASSFADRGYEQYV. CDR3 sequence (DNA): TGTGCCAGCAGTTTTGCGGACAGGGGCTACGAGCAGTACGTC.

The chain uses TRBV19 and TRBJ2-3; 13 nucleotides agree with TRBD2. V was pared by 4 bases and J by 6 bases, with 7 bases of the junction left unmatched. This CDR3 region has 16 residues. CDR1 is LNHDA and CDR2 is SQIVND in the germline V gene (reference sequence). The CDR3 sequence is CASSTLAGGLADTQYF. In nucleotides, the CDR3 is TGTGCCAGTAGTACACTAGCGGGAGGGTTAGCCGATACGCAGTATTTT.